This T cell receptor beta chain was recovered during a study of regulatory T cells in long-lasting Graves disease. Building of the TCR beta libraries involved iRepertoire HTBI primers and Arm-PCR of CDR3 regions. From the multiplex PCR reads, TCRdb called clonotypes with MiXCR, one entry per CDR3 protein. The data show more than 300,000 distinct CDR3 sequences, with approximately 25% seen just once and less than 30% held by the top ten. Regarding time point: persistent/refractory GD, antithyroid drugs over 5 years with positive TRAb. PBMC RNA served as the TCR library source. The TCR was taken from a woman aged 40 to 49 with Graves disease. The sequences come from peripheral blood mononuclear cells (PBMCs), collected when the disease was refractory, from a patient treated with antithyroid drugs.

The CDR3 protein is CSAIQKGYQPQHF. CDR3 coding DNA: TGCAGTGCTATCCAAAAGGGATATCAGCCCCAGCATTTT. This sequence joins TRBV20-1 and TRBJ1-5; D gene uncertain. Germline V gene sequence: CDR1 DFQATT, CDR2 SNEGSKA (reference sequence). The CDR3 sequence is 13 residues long. Between the trimmed V and J ends, which lost 4 bases and 5 bases, there was a span of 12 bases.